One T cell receptor beta chain is described in this entry. Its antigen target is currently unknown. No qualities accompany the bases; no much larger clone lies one base away. This entry is derived from a study of radiation and T cells in renal cell carcinoma (dated by TCRdb to 2019 to 2021). For the study in its entirety: TCR beta sequencing covered over 50 samples in total, comprising around 26 tumors and approximately 27 peripheral blood samples. The last blood draw happened 4 weeks after radiation, timed to coincide with nephrectomy. Across all 53 samples, several million unique CDR3 nucleotide sequences encoding roughly 2.7 million unique CDR3 amino acid sequences were identified.

According to the germline V gene, CDR1 reads SGHRS and CDR2 reads YFSETQ. Trimming takes 4 bases off V and 2 bases off J; junction bases not matched to a gene: 5. Reading from cysteine to phenylalanine, the CDR3 counts 16 amino acids. Only the CDR3 DNA stays, 48 bases, in frame from base 1. The study at large found these results: Blood repertoire dynamics were not followed beyond 4 weeks after treatment. In blood, the top tumor clonotypes increased between baseline and 2 weeks post-radiation and then shrank by 4 weeks, which suggests that tumor-resident clones expanded only transiently. Because pretreatment tumor biopsies were not available, the baseline intratumoral presence of clonotypes could not be determined. Because the trial had a single-armed design, the trial could not examine how radiation dose or scheduling affected the TCR repertoire.

The time point label for this specimen denotes: blood 4 weeks post-SBRT, at nephrectomy. Sample treatment or condition, as interpreted from the label and publication: 15 Gy SBRT to primary tumor, nephrectomy 4 weeks later. Samples were obtained from a clinical trial, in which 15 Gy stereotactic body radiation therapy was delivered to primary renal cell carcinomas and nephrectomy was performed 4 weeks later. Serial peripheral blood from radiation-treated patients was sampled at baseline, 2 weeks and 4 weeks after SBRT to track tumor-enriched clonotypes. Every patient's renal cell carcinoma showed clear cell pathology. Genomic DNA for TCR sequencing was prepared using the QIAamp DNA Blood Mini Kit (Qiagen). The analyses included only samples that passed all quality control checks. Following the manufacturer's recommendations, the immunoSEQ kit was used to generate TCR beta libraries from genomic DNA. For library preparation, a first multiplex PCR was performed with proprietary primers, followed by a second PCR in which unique barcodes were added, and bead cleanups were performed after each round. A positive control reaction and a negative control reaction, both provided in the kit, were run with every batch of samples. The final libraries were assessed on an Agilent 4200 TapeStation D1000 ScreenTape, pooled by volume, and quantified by qPCR. Sequencing was performed on an Illumina NextSeq500 using a MidOutput 150-cycle cartridge, with 156 Read1 cycles, 15 Index1 cycles, and the kit custom primers. The pooled library was loaded at 1.0 pM, with a 20% PhiX control spiked in. In the paper's pipeline: Vendor-processed data were analyzed in R, and a clonotype was defined as all T cells sharing the same CDR3 nucleotide sequence. For clone abundance analyses, frequencies were normalized to the 10,000 most abundant clones per sample. Public T cell clones, which averaged fewer than five per sample, were excluded before analysis. Tumor-enriched clonotypes and baseline blood-enriched clonotypes were defined as those with an abundance difference of at least 32-fold between compartments. A beta-binomial differential abundance model was applied to find clonotypes that expanded or contracted between blood time points. The Baroni-Urbani and Buser coefficient was used to measure tumor-blood repertoire similarity, and groups were compared with two-tailed Wilcoxon tests in R. The source is immuneACCESS, and TCRdb retained only in-frame sequences with V and J called. Part of the clones is not carried over; for the studies checked, unresolved V genes explain less than half of this, and the remainder is unexplained. The D gene and trimming were derived from the DNA, and the V and J assignments and clone size from that table. This sample lists about 83,000 clones; approximately 87% were detected once. Clones ranked in the top ten supply under 2.5% of the sample.

The sequencing here drew on blood, taken from a patient whose treatment included radiotherapy and nephrectomy. The source is a woman aged 55 to 70 with renal cell carcinoma. Recombination connected TRBV5-1 to TRBJ2-2, with 10 junctional bases fitting TRBD1. The encoded CDR3 is CASSIGQGGNTGELFF. The DNA reads TGCGCCAGCAGCATCGGACAGGGGGGAAACACCGGGGAGCTGTTTTTT.